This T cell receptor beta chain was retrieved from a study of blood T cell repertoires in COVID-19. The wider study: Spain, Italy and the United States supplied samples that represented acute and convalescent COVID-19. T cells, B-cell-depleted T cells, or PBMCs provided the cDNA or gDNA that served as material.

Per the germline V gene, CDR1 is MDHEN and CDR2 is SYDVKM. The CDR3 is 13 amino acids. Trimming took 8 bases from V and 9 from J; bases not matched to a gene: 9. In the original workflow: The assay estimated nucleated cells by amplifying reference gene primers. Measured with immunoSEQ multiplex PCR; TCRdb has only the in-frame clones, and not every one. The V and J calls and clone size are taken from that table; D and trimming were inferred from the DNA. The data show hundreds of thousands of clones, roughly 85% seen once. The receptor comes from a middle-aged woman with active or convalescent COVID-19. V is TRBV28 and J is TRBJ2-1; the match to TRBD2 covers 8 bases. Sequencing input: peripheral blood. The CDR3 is CASAAGVSREQFF. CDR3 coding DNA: TGTGCCAGCGCAGCGGGGGTATCGCGTGAGCAGTTCTTC.